Listed below are T cell receptor beta chains from one sample, sequenced in a study of T cells after yellow fever vaccination. TCRdb itself ran the 5' RACE reads through MiXCR, one entry per CDR3 protein. Among 300,000 to 400,000 distinct CDR3 sequences listed, 6.2% were seen once. Sequences were derived from PBMCs, sampled 5 days after the yellow fever booster vaccination. The receptor source for this set is a man aged 30-40 years who received the YFV17D yellow fever vaccine. CDR3s include the opening cysteine and the closing phenylalanine or tryptophan. Each record gives: V gene, clone size, D gene, J gene, CDR3 DNA, CDR3 protein. D genes are given only for firm matches. Clone size is stated in some rows and not others, as once, few, many or a class when expanded.

TRBV20-1	few	TRBD1	TRBJ1-1	TGCAGTGCTAGGGCAGGGGGCGCAGGGAACACTGAAGCTTTCTTT	CSARAGGAGNTEAFF
TRBV29-1	many	TRBD2	TRBJ2-7	TGCAGCGTTTCTTTGGGACTAGCTATCTACGAGCAGTACTTC	CSVSLGLAIYEQYF
TRBV6-1	NA	TRBD1	TRBJ2-7	TGTGCCAGCAGTACAGGGGGACCCTACGAGCAGTACTTC	CASSTGGPYEQYF
TRBV7-2	many	NA	TRBJ2-1	TGTGCCAGCAGCTTTACCGGGGAGCAGTTCTTC	CASSFTGEQFF
TRBV3-1	few	NA	TRBJ1-1	TGTGCCAGCAGCCAAAGCCCCTCAGGGGCTACTGAAGCTTTCTTT	CASSQSPSGATEAFF
TRBV5-4	many	TRBD1	TRBJ2-3	TGTGCCAGCAGGGTACAGGGGGCGTCAGATACGCAGTATTTT	CASRVQGASDTQYF
TRBV7-2	few	NA	TRBJ2-3	TGTGCCAGCAGCTTAGCAGCGAGACAGGGCACAGATACGCAGTATTTT	CASSLAARQGTDTQYF
TRBV30	many	NA	TRBJ2-5	TGTGCCTGGAGTGGAGTGTCCCAAGAGACCCAGTACTTC	CAWSGVSQETQYF
TRBV5-1	NA	NA	TRBJ2-1	TGCGCCAGCAGCTTGGATTCTAGCGCTTACAATGAGCAGTTCTTC	CASSLDSSAYNEQFF
TRBV14	few	NA	TRBJ2-1	TGTGCCAGCAGCCCCGGCCGGAGGACAATCAATGAGCAGTTCTTC	CASSPGRRTINEQFF
TRBV7-8	NA	NA	TRBJ1-6	TGTGCCAGCAGCTTCAAGGAGGGTAATTCACCCCTCCACTTT	CASSFKEGNSPLHF
TRBV11-2	few	NA	TRBJ2-1	TGTGCCAGCAGCTTAGCCCTAGGGGGGACCTACAATGAGCAGTTCTTC	CASSLALGGTYNEQFF
TRBV20-1	once	NA	TRBJ2-7	TGCAGTGCCCTGGATTCGGGATACCAGGGGATTGGTTTAGGCGAGCAGTACTTC	CSALDSGYQGIGLGEQYF
TRBV28	many	NA	TRBJ2-1	TGTGCCAGCACCGGTTTCTCCTCCAATGAGCAGTTCTTC	CASTGFSSNEQFF
TRBV3-1	NA	TRBD2	TRBJ2-7	TGTGCCAGCAGCCAAGGGGACTACTCAGCCGCGCAGTACTTC	CASSQGDYSAAQYF
TRBV4-3	many	NA	TRBJ2-4	TGCGCCAGCAGGCCGTTCTTGGACGGAAAAAACATTCAGTACTTC	CASRPFLDGKNIQYF
TRBV15	few	TRBD1	TRBJ2-7	TGTGCCACCAGCAGAGAGGACAGGGGATACGAGCAGTACTTC	CATSREDRGYEQYF
TRBV12-3/TRBV12-4	few	NA	TRBJ2-4	TGTGCCAGCAGTATACACAGCGGGTCTATAGCCAAAAACATTCAGTACTTC	CASSIHSGSIAKNIQYF
TRBV7-2	many	NA	TRBJ2-1	TGTGCCAGCAGCTTACTGGGGGCCCTTAGGAATGAGCAGTTCTTC	CASSLLGALRNEQFF
TRBV7-2	few	NA	TRBJ2-5	TGTGCCAGCGCCCCAGCCTTCACAGGCCAAGAGACCCAGTACTTC	CASAPAFTGQETQYF
TRBV7-2	many	TRBD1	TRBJ2-7	TGTGCCAGCAGCTTATTGGGGGGACAGGGGCTTAGCGGCGAGCAGTACTTC	CASSLLGGQGLSGEQYF
TRBV20-1	many	NA	TRBJ2-2	TGCAGTGCTAGACAATACATGTCCACCGGGGAGCTGTTTTTT	CSARQYMSTGELFF
TRBV6-2/TRBV6-3	many	NA	TRBJ2-1	TGTGCCAGCCGTGGGTACAGCCGGTCGGGCTTCAGGAATGAGCAGTTCTTC	CASRGYSRSGFRNEQFF
TRBV5-6	few	TRBD1	TRBJ2-4	TGTGCCAGCAGCACCACCGGACAGGAAACGAACATTCAGTACTTC	CASSTTGQETNIQYF
TRBV20-1	NA	NA	TRBJ2-7	TGCTGTGCTTTGAAGACTCTTAGGCCCTACGAGCAGTACTTC	CCALKTLRPYEQYF
TRBV2	few	NA	TRBJ2-1	TGTGCCAGCACCGTGACGGTTTACAATGAGCAGTTCTTC	CASTVTVYNEQFF
TRBV20-1	many	NA	TRBJ2-5	TGCAGTGCTCCGGTCCTGCAAGAGACCCAGTACTTC	CSAPVLQETQYF
TRBV7-9	NA	NA	TRBJ1-4	TGTGCCAGCAGCGTCGACAACCTTCTAGAAAAACTGTTTTTT	CASSVDNLLEKLFF
TRBV20-1	many	NA	TRBJ1-5	TGCAGTGCTTTGGCCGTTGGTCAGCCCCAGCATTTT	CSALAVGQPQHF
TRBV7-2	NA	NA	TRBJ2-1	TGTGCCAGCAGAGGGTCGGGCACGTATGGCCATGAGCAGTTCTTC	CASRGSGTYGHEQFF
TRBV4-3	many	NA	TRBJ2-4	TGCGCCAGCAGCCAAGATCAAGGGATTCCCAAAAACATTCAGTACTTC	CASSQDQGIPKNIQYF
TRBV12-3/TRBV12-4	many	NA	TRBJ2-1	TGTGCCAGCAGTTTGGCGGGGAGGTACTACAATGAGCAGTTCTTC	CASSLAGRYYNEQFF
TRBV12-3/TRBV12-4	many	NA	TRBJ1-2	TGTGCCAGCAGTTTACGAGGGGGCTATGGCTACACCTTC	CASSLRGGYGYTF
TRBV7-2	many	NA	TRBJ1-2	TGTGCCAGCACCTCCCGAGCTCCGTACTATGGCTACACCTTC	CASTSRAPYYGYTF
TRBV10-3	few	TRBD1	TRBJ1-1	TGTGCCATCCAATTCGGACAGGGAACGAACACTGAAGCTTTCTTT	CAIQFGQGTNTEAFF
TRBV20-1	NA	NA	TRBJ2-5	TGCAGTGCTGACGACTGGGGCCCGACGGGCCAAGAGACCCAGTACTTC	CSADDWGPTGQETQYF
TRBV14	many	NA	TRBJ1-2	TGTGCCAGCAGCCATGACAAGAACTATGGCTACACCTTC	CASSHDKNYGYTF
TRBV7-8	NA	NA	TRBJ2-3	TGTGCCAGCAGCCCCGGGACGGTCACAGATACGCAGTATTTT	CASSPGTVTDTQYF
TRBV11-3	few	NA	TRBJ2-5	TGTGCCAGCAGCCCCGGACTGTTAGGGGGGACCCAGTACTTC	CASSPGLLGGTQYF
TRBV5-1	many	NA	TRBJ2-2	TGTGCCAGCAGCTTAGGGAGCACCGGGGAGCTGTTTTTT	CASSLGSTGELFF
TRBV6-2/TRBV6-3	NA	NA	TRBJ2-1	TGTGCCAGCATTCCGCGGGGCTACAATGAGCAGTTCTTC	CASIPRGYNEQFF
TRBV5-1	many	NA	TRBJ2-2	TGCGCCAGCAGCACGTCTCCTACCGGGGAGCTGTTTTTT	CASSTSPTGELFF
TRBV5-4	NA	TRBD2	TRBJ2-7	TGTGCCAGCAGCGTGCTGAGAACCAGCGGGAACCGTTCCGCCTACGAGCAGTACTTC	CASSVLRTSGNRSAYEQYF
TRBV6-4	NA	TRBD2	TRBJ2-6	TGTGCCAGCAGTCACACGGGAGGGGGACTAGAGAGGGCTGGGGCCAACGTCCTGACTTTC	CASSHTGGGLERAGANVLTF
TRBV3-1	many	NA	TRBJ2-5	TGTGCCAGCAGCCATAGGACCCAGACCCAGTACTTC	CASSHRTQTQYF